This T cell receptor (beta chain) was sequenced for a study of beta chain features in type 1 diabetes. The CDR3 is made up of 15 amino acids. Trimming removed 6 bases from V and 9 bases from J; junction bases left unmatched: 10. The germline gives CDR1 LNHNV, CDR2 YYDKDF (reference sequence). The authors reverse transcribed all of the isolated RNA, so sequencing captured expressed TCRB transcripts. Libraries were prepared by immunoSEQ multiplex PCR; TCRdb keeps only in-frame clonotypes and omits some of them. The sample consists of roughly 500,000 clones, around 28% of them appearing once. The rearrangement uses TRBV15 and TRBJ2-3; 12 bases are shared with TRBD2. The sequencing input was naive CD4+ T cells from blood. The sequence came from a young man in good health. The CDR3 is CATSEGLAGLLTQYF. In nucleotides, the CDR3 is TGTGCCACCAGTGAAGGACTAGCGGGGCTCCTCACGCAGTATTTT.